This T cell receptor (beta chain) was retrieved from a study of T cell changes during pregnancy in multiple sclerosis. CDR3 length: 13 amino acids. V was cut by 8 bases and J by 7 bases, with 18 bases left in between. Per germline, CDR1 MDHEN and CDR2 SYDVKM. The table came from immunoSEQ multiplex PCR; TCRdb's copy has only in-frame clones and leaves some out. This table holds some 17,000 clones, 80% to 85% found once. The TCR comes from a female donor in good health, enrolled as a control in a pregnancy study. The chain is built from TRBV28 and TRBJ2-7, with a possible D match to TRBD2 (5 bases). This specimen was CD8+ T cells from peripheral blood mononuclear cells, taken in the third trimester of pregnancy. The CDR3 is CASLPGLTSEQYF. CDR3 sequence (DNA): TGTGCCAGCTTACCCGGACTCACTTCTGAGCAGTACTTC.